The clone carrying this TCR beta chain was counted a single time. This record comes from a study of OX40 agonist ivuxolimab in advanced cancers. Germline values: CDR1 SGHTA, CDR2 FQGTGA. V lost 2 bases to trimming and J lost 5 bases; unmatched junction nucleotides: 3. The CDR3 contains 15 residues. The assay was immunoSEQ multiplex PCR, and TCRdb's table has in-frame clones only and misses some. This table has around 82,000 clones, 88% appearing once. The sequence derives from an adult with an advanced solid tumor such as melanoma, head and neck, liver or kidney cancer. This chain joins TRBV7-3 and TRBJ2-3; 11 bases are a match to TRBD2. This sample comprised CD4+ or CD8+ T cells sorted from blood, obtained in a trial of the OX40 agonist ivuxolimab. The CDR3 nucleotides are TGTGCCAGCAGCTTACAGACTAGCGGGATAGATACGCAGTATTTT. This sequence encodes CASSLQTSGIDTQYF.